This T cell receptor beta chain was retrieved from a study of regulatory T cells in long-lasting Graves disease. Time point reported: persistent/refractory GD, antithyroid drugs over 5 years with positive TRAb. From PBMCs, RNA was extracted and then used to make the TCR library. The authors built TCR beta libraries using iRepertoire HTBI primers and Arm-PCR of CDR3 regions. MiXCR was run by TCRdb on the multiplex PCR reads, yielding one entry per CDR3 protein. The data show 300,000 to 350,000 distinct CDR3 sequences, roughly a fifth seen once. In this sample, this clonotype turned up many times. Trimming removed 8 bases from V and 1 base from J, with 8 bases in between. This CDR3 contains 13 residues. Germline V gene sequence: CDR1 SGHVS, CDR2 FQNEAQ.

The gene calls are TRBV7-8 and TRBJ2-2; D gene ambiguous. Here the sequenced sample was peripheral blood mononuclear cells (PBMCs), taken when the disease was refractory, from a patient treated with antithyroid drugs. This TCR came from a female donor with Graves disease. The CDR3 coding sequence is TGTGCCAGCGATGAAAAGAACACCGGGGAGCTGTTTTTT. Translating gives CASDEKNTGELFF.